This T cell receptor (beta chain) comes out of a study of blood T cells in healthy people across ages. Study-level results: As age increased, TCR beta diversity per million T cells fell in a roughly linear fashion. Expanded clonotype shifts may have been confounded, as the donors had an unknown CMV status.

To note about this clonotype: As yet, its antigen is unknown.

Each donor had about 10 milliliters of peripheral blood drawn. The total RNA that was extracted per sample amounted to at least 5 micrograms. CDR1 is SQVTM, CDR2 ANQGSEA, per germline. This CDR3 is built from 14 residues. Trimming stripped 8 bases from V and 3 bases from J, with 17 bases between. A second about 6 to 12 cycle PCR used barcoded and J-beta primers. TCRdb re-called the 5' RACE reads through MiXCR, storing one row per CDR3 protein. The table records 600,000 to 1,000,000 distinct CDR3 sequences, 58% of them present only once. The specimen was blood. The source of this sequence is a man between 25 and 39 years old in good health. V gene TRBV29-1 combines with J gene TRBJ2-1; perhaps D is TRBD1 or TRBD2 (7 bases each). CDR3 sequence: CSTPDREGYNEQFF. CDR3 bases: TGCAGCACTCCCGACAGGGAGGGCTACAATGAGCAGTTCTTC.